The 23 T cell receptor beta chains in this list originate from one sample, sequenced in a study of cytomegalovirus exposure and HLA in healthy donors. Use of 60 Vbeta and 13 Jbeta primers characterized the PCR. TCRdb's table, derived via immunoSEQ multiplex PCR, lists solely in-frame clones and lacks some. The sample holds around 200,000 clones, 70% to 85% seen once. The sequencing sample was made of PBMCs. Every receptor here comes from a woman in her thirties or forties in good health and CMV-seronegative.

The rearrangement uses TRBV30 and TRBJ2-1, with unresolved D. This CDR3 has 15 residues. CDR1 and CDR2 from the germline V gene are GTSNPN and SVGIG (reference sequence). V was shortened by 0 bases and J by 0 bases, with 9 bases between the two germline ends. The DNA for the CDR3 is TGTGCCTGGAGTGTAGTTGCGAGCTCCTACAATGAGCAGTTCTTC. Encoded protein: CAWSVVASSYNEQFF.

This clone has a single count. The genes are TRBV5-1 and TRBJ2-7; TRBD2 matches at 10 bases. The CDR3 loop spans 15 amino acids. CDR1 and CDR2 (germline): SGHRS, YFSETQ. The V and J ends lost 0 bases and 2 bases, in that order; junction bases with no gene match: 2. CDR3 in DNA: TGCGCCAGCAGCTTGGTTACTAGCGGGGCCTACGAGCAGTACTTC. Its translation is CASSLVTSGAYEQYF.

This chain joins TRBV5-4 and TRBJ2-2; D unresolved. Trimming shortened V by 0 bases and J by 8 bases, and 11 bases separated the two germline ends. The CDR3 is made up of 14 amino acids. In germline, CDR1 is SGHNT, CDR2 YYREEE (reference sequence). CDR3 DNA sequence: TGTGCCAGCAGCTTGGCAGCCGGGTTGGGGGAGCTGTTTTTT. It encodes CASSLAAGLGELFF.

The CDR3 loop is CASSLAAGGDTGELFF. The CDR3 DNA reads TGTGCCAGCAGCTTAGCGGCAGGGGGTGACACCGGGGAGCTGTTTTTT. The chain is built from TRBV7-9 and TRBJ2-2; 7 bases are shared with TRBD1. This CDR3 is 16 amino acids long. Germline CDR1 reads SEHNR; CDR2 reads FQNEAQ (reference sequence). Losses at the gene ends were 0 bases for V and 3 bases for J; bases not matched to a gene: 4.

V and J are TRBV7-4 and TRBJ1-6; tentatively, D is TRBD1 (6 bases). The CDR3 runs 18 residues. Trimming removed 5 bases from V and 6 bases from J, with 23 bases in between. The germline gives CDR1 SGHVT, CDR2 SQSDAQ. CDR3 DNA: TGTGCCAGCAGCGAAACCGACAGGCCACGAAGTTCTAATTCACCCCTCCACTTT. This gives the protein CASSETDRPRSSNSPLHF.

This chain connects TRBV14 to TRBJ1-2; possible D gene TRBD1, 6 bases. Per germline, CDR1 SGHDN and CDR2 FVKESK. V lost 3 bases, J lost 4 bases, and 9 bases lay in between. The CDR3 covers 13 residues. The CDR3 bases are TGTGCCAGCAGCCAGGACAGCTTCTATGGCTACACCTTC. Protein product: CASSQDSFYGYTF.

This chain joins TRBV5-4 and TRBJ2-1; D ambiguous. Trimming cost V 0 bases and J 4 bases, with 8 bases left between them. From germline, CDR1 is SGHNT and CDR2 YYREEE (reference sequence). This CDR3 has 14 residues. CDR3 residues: CASSLGLIYNEQFF. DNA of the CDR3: TGTGCCAGCAGCTTGGGACTTATTTACAATGAGCAGTTCTTC. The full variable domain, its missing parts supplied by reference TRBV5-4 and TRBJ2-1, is ETGVTQSPTHLIKTRGQQVTLRCSSQSGHNTVSWYQQALGQGPQFIFQYYREEENGRGNFPPRFSGLQFPNYSSELNVNALELDDSALYLCASSLGLIYNEQFFGPGTRLTVL.

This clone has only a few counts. This CDR3 is CASSGGGDGNQPQHF. DNA for the CDR3: TGTGCCAGCAGTGGCGGGGGCGACGGCAATCAGCCCCAGCATTTT. The J gene is TRBJ1-5, the V gene TRBV2; tentatively, D is TRBD1 (6 bases). Trimming stripped 4 bases from V and 2 bases from J, with 12 bases between. The CDR3 has 15 amino acids. Germline CDR1 is SNHLY and CDR2 is FYNNEI.

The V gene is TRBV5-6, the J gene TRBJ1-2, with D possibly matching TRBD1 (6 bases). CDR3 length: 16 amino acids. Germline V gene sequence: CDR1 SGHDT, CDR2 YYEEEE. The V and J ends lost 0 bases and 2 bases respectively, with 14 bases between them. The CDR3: CASSLDPPGANYGYTF. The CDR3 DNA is TGTGCCAGCAGCTTGGATCCCCCAGGGGCGAACTATGGCTACACCTTC.

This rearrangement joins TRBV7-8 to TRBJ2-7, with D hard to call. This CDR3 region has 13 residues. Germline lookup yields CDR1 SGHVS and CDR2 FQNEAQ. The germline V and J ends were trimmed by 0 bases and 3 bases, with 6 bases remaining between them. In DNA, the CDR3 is TGTGCCAGCAGCTTAGCGCGATACTACGAGCAGTACTTC. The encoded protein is CASSLARYYEQYF. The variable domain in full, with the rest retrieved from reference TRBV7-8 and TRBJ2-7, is GAGVSQSPRYKVAKRGQDVALRCDPISGHVSLFWYQQALGQGPEFLTYFQNEAQLDKSGLPSDRFFAERPEGSVSTLKIQRTQQEDSAVYLCASSLARYYEQYFGPGTRLTVT.

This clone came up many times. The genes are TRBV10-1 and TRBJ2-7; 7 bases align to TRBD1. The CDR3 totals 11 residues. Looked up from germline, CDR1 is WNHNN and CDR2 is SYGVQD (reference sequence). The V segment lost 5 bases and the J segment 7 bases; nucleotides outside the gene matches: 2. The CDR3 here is CASSTGDEQYF. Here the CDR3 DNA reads TGCGCCAGCAGTACAGGGGATGAGCAGTACTTC.

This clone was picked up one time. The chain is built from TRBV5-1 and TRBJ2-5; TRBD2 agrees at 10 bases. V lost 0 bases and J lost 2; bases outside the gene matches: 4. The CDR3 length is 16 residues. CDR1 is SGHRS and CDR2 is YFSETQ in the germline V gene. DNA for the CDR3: TGCGCCAGCAGCTTGGGGCCGACTAGCGGGCAAGAGACCCAGTACTTC. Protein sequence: CASSLGPTSGQETQYF.

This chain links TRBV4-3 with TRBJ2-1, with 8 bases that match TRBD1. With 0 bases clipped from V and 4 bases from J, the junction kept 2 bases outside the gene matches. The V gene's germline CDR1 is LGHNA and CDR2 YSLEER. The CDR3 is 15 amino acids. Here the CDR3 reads CASSQEQGGYNEQFF. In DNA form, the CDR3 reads TGCGCCAGCAGCCAAGAACAGGGGGGATACAATGAGCAGTTCTTC.

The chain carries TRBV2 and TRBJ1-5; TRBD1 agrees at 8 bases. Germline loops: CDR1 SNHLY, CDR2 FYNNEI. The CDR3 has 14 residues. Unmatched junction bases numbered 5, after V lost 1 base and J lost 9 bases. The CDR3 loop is CASSEGRQGPPQHF. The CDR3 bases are TGTGCCAGCAGTGAAGGCCGACAGGGGCCGCCCCAGCATTTT.

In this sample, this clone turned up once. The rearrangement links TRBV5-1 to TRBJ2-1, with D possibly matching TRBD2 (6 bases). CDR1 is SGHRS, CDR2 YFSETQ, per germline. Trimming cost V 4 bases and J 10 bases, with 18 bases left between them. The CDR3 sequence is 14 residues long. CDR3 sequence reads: CASSRAFGGEEQFF. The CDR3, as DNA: TGCGCCAGCAGCCGGGCCTTCGGAGGGGAAGAGCAGTTCTTC.

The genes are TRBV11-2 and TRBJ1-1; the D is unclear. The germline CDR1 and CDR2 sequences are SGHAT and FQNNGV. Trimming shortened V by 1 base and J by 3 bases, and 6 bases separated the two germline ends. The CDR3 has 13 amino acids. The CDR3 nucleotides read TGTGCCAGCAGCTTAGGGCGGTACACTGAAGCTTTCTTT. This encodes CASSLGRYTEAFF. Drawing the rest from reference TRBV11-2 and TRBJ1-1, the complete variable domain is EAGVAQSPRYKIIEKRQSVAFWCNPISGHATLYWYQQILGQGPKLLIQFQNNGVVDDSQLPKDRFSAERLKGVDSTLKIQPAKLEDSAVYLCASSLGRYTEAFFGQGTRLTVV.

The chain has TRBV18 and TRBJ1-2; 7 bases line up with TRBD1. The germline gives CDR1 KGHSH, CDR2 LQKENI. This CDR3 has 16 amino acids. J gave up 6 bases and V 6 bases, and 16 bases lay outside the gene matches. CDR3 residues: CASSRDSSPALDGYTF. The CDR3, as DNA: TGTGCCAGCTCCCGGGACAGCTCCCCTGCTCTCGATGGCTACACCTTC.

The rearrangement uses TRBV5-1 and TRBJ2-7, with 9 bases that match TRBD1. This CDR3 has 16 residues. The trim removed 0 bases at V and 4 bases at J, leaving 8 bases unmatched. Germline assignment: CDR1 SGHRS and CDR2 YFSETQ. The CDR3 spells CASSLGQGEVRYEQYF. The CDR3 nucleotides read TGCGCCAGCAGCTTGGGACAGGGGGAGGTTAGATACGAGCAGTACTTC.

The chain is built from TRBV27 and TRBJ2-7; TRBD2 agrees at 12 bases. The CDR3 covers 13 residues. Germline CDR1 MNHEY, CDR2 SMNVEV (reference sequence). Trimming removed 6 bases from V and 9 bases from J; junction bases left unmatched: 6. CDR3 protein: CASRLAGGHGQYF. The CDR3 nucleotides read TGTGCCAGCAGACTAGCGGGGGGCCACGGGCAGTACTTC.

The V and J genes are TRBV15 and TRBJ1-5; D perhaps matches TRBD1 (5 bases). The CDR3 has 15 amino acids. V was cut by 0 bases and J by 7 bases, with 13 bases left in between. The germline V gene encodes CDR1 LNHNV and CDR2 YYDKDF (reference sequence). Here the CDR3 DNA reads TGTGCCACCAGCAGAGATGTGGGGGAGGGGCAGCCCCAGCATTTT. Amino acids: CATSRDVGEGQPQHF. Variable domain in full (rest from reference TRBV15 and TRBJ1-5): DAMVIQNPRYQVTQFGKPVTLSCSQTLNHNVMYWYQQKSSQAPKLLFHYYDKDFNNEADTPDNFQSRRPNTSFCFLDIRSPGLGDTAMYLCATSRDVGEGQPQHFGDGTRLSIL.

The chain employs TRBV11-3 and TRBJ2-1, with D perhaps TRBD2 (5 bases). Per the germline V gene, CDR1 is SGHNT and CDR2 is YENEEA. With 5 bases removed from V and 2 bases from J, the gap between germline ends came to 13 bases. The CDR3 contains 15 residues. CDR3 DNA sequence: TGTGCCAGCAGCGAGAGGGCCCGCGCCTACAATGAGCAGTTCTTC. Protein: CASSERARAYNEQFF. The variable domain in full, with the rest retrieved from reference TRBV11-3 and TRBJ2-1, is EAGVVQSPRYKIIEKKQPVAFWCNPISGHNTLYWYLQNLGQGPELLIRYENEEAVDDSQLPKDRFSAERLKGVDSTLKIQPAELGDSAVYLCASSERARAYNEQFFGPGTRLTVL.

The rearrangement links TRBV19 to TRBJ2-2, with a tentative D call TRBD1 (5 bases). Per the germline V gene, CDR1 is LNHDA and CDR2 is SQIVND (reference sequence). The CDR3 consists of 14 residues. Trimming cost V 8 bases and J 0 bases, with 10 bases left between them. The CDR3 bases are TGTGCCAGTTCAGGGCAGACGAACACCGGGGAGCTGTTTTTT. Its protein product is CASSGQTNTGELFF.

The CDR3 is CASSLIAETDTQYF. The CDR3 DNA follows: TGTGCCAGCAGCTTAATTGCGGAGACAGATACGCAGTATTTT. This chain links TRBV7-3 with TRBJ2-3, with D unclear. V shed 1 base and J shed 3 bases, with 8 bases lying between them. Germline V CDR1 and CDR2: SGHTA, FQGTGA. This CDR3 has 14 amino acids.